This T cell receptor (beta chain) came from a study of cytotoxic CD8 clonotypes in ibrutinib-treated CLL. Study summary: Average yields of approximately 230,000 productive templates and tens of thousands of productive rearrangements characterized the samples.

Note on this clone: Its antigen is not known.

Trimming removed 3 bases from V and 8 bases from J, with 20 bases in between. The CDR3 totals 16 residues. Germline assignment: CDR1 SGDLS and CDR2 YYNGEE. Study observations and caveats: Baseline-level clonality went beyond age-matched healthy donors and moved in step with circulating CD8+ T-cell counts.

Profiling relied on immunoSEQ multiplex PCR, and the TCRdb table lists in-frame clones only, not all of them. The sample has over 200,000 clones, more than 70% seen once. V is TRBV9 and J is TRBJ1-4; no definite D call. The sequence was obtained from a human donor with chronic lymphocytic leukemia. Source: PBMCs, taken after 12 months of ibrutinib treatment. CDR3 sequence reads: CASSDPGEAGEEKLFF. Here the CDR3 DNA reads TGTGCCAGCAGCGATCCCGGGGAGGCTGGAGAGGAAAAACTGTTTTTT.